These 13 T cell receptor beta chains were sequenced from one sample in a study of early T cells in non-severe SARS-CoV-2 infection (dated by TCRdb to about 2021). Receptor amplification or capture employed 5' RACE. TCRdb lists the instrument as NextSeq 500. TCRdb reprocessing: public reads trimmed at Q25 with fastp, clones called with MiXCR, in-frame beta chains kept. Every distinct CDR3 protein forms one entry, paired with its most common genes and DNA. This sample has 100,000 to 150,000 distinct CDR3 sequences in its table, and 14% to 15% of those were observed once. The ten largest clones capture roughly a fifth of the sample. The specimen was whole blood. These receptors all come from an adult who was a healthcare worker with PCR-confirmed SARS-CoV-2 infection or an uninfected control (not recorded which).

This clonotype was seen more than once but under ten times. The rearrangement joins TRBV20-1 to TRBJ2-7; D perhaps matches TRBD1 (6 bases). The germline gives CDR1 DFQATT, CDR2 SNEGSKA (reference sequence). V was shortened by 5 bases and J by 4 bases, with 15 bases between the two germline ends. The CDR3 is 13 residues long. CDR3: CSAGTRDNYEQYF. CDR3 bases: TGCAGTGCTGGGACCAGGGACAATTACGAGCAGTACTTC.

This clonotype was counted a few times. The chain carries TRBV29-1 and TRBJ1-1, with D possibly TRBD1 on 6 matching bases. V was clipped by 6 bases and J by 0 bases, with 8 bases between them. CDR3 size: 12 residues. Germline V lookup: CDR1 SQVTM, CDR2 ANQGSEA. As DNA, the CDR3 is TGCAGCGTCGGGGGCATGAACACTGAAGCTTTCTTT. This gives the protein CSVGGMNTEAFF.

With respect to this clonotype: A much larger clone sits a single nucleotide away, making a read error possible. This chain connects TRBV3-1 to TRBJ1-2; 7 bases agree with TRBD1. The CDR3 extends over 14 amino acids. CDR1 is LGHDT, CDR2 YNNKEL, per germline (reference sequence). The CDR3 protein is CASSQAGQNYGYSF. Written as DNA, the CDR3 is TGTGCCAGCAGCCAAGCGGGACAGAATTATGGCTACTCCTTC.

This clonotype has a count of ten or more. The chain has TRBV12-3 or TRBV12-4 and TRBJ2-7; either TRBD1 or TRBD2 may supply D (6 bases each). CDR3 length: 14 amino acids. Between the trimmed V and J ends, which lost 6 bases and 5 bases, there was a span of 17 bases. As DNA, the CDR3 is TGTGCCAGCAGAGGGGGGACGGCAGTCAACGAGCAGTACTTC. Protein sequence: CASRGGTAVNEQYF.

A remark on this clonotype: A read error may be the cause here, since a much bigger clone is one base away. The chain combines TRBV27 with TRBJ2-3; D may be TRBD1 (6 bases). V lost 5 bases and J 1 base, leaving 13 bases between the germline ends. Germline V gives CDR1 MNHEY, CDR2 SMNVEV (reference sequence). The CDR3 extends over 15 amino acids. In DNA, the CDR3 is TGTGCCAGCAGTCCCAGGGGTAGTTGCACAGATACGCAGTATTTT. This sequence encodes CASSPRGSCTDTQYF.

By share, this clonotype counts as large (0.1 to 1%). The CDR3 DNA sequence: TGTGCCACCAGTGGGGGGGACAATGAGCAGTTCTTC. Amino acid sequence: CATSGGDNEQFF. The J gene is TRBJ2-1, the V gene TRBV24-1; D may be TRBD2 (6 bases). The CDR3 consists of 12 residues. Between the trimmed V and J ends, which lost 5 bases and 5 bases, there was a span of 6 bases. CDR1 KGHDR and CDR2 SFDVKD come from the germline V gene.

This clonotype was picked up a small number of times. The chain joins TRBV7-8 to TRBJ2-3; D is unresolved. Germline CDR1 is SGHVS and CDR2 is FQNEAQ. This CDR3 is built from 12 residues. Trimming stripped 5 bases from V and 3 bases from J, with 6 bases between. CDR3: CASSGRTDTQYF. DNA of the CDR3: TGTGCCAGCAGCGGACGTACAGATACGCAGTATTTT.

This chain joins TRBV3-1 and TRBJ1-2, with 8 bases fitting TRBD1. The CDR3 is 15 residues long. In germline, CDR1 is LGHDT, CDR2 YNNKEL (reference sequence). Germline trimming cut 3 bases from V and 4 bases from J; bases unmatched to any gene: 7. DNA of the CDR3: TGTGCCAGCAGCCAGTCAGGGGGCTCGAGCTATGGCTACACCTTC. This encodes CASSQSGGSSYGYTF.

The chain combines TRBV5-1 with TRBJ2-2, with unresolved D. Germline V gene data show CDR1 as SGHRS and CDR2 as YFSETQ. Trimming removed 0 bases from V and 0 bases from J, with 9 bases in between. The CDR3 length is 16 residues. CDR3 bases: TGCGCCAGCAGCTTGGATTCACAGACGAACACCGGGGAGCTGTTTTTT. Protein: CASSLDSQTNTGELFF.

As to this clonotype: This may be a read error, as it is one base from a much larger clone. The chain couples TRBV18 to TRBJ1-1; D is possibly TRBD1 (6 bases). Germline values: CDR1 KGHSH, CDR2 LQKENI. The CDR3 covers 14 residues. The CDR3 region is CASSPSPGDTEAYF. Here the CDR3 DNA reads TGTGCCAGCTCACCAAGCCCTGGGGACACTGAAGCTTACTTT.

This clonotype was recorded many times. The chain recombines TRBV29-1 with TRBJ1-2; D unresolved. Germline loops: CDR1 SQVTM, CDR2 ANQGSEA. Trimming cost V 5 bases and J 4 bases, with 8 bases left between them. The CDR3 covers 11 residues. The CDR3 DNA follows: TGCAGCGTTTGGGATCCCTATGGCTACACCTTC. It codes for CSVWDPYGYTF.

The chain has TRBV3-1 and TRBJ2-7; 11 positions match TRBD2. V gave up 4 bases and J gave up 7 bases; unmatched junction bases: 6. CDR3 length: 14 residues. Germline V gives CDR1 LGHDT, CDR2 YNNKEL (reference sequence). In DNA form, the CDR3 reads TGTGCCAGCAGCCCGATAGCGGGGGGGTGGGAGCAGTACTTC. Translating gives CASSPIAGGWEQYF.

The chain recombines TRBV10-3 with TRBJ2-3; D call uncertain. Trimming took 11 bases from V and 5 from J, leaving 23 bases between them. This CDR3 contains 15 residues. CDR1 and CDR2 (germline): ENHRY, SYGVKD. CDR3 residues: CAVRTGMEMGDTQYF. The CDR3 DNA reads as TGTGCCGTTAGGACCGGAATGGAAATGGGAGATACGCAGTATTTT.